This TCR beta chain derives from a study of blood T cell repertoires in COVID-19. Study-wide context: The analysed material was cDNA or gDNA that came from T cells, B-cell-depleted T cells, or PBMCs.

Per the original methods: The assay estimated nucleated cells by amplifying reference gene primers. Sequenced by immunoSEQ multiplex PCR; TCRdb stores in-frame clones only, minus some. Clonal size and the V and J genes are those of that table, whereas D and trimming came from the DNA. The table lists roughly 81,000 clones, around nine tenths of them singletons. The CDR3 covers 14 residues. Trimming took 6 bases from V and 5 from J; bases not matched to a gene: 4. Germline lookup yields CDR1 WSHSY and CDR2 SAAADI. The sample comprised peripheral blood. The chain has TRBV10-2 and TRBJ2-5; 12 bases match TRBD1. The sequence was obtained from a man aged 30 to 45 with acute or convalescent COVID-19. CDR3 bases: TGCGCCAGCAGAGGGACAGGGGGCGTGGAGACCCAGTACTTC. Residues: CASRGTGGVETQYF.